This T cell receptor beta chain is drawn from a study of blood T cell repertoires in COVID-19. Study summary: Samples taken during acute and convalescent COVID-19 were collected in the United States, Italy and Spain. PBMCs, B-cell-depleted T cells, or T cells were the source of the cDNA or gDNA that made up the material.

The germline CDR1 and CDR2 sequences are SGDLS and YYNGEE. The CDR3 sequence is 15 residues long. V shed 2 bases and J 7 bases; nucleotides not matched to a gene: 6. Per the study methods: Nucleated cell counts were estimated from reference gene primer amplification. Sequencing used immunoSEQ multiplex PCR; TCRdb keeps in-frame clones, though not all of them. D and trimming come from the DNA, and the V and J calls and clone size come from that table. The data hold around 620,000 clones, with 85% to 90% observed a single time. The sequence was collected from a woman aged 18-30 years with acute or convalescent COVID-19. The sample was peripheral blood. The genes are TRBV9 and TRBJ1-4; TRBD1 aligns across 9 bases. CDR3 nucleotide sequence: TGTGCCAGCAGCGTTAGAGGGGACAGGGCTGAAAAACTGTTTTTT. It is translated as CASSVRGDRAEKLFF. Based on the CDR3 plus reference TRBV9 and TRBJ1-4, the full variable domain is DSGVTQTPKHLITATGQRVTLRCSPRSGDLSVYWYQQSLDQGLQFLIQYYNGEERAKGNILERFSAQQFPDLHSELNLSSLELGDSALYFCASSVRGDRAEKLFFGSGTQLSVL.